This TCR beta chain was retrieved from a study of synovial regulatory T cells in juvenile arthritis. The approximately eleven donors had active juvenile idiopathic arthritis, with 3 polyarticular and 8 oligoarticular cases. Germline V gene sequence: CDR1 SGHRS, CDR2 YFSETQ. The length of the CDR3 is 14 residues. Only the protein is on record. Study results and caveats: Inflammation-associated Treg cells in blood had less TCR diversity than the remaining blood Treg cells.

As to this clone: Its specificity is not known.

Generated by immunoSEQ multiplex PCR, the TCRdb table keeps only in-frame clones and is missing some. Recorded here are several thousand clones; the top ten clones represent under 2%. Sequenced input: Treg cells from blood. Subset indicated: remaining (HLA-DR-negative) circulating blood Treg cells. V gene TRBV5-1 combines with J gene TRBJ1-4; TCRdb designates TRBD1, a call that cannot be tested without DNA. The sequence came from a donor aged 2-30 years with juvenile idiopathic arthritis. The CDR3 sequence: CASSGRGLNEKLFF.